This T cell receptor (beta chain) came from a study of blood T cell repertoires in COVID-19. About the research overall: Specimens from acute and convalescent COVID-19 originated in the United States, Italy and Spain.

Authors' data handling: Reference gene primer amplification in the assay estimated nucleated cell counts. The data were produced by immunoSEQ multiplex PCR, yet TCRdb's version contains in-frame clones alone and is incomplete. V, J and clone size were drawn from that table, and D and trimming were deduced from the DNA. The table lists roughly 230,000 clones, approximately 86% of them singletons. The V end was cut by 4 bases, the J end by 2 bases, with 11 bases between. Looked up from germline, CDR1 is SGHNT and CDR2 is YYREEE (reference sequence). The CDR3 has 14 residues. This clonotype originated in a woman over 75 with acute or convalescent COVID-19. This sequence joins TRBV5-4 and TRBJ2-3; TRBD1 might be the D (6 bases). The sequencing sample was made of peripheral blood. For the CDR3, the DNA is TGTGCCAGCAGCGAAGGACAGTTCACAGATACGCAGTATTTT. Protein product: CASSEGQFTDTQYF.